Listed below are T cell receptor beta chains from one sample, sequenced in a study of T cell repertoires in cytomegalovirus infection. Antigens for these TCRs are unknown. TCRdb processed the reads anew with MiXCR; each CDR3 protein has one entry. The table lists 830,000 or so distinct CDR3 sequences, about 33% of them singletons, with around an eighth in the top ten. The source was cultured CD8+ T cells from PBMCs, collected from culture after CMV antigen stimulation. Receptor source: a human donor in good health (CMV status not recorded). Some clones in this sample may be carry-over from other donors' samples. Each CDR3 is given with its conserved first and last residue. A D gene is named only where the DNA matches it firmly. Clone size is stated in some rows and not others, as once, few, many or a class when expanded.

d_call: .; v_call: TRBV4-1; clone_size: few; j_call: TRBJ2-1; cdr3_nt: TGCGCCAGCAGCCAAGGGTGGACGGAGGAGCAGTTCTTC; cdr3_aa: CASSQGWTEEQFF
d_call: .; v_call: TRBV20-1; clone_size: .; j_call: TRBJ2-7; cdr3_nt: TGCAGTGCTAGTATAGGAGGTGGGCAGGATGCCTACGAGCAGTACTTC; cdr3_aa: CSASIGGGQDAYEQYF
d_call: TRBD2; v_call: TRBV27; clone_size: few; j_call: TRBJ2-3; cdr3_nt: TGTGCCAGCAGTTTATTAGCGGGGGGCCCCGCAGATACGCAGTATTTT; cdr3_aa: CASSLLAGGPADTQYF
d_call: TRBD1; v_call: TRBV6-6; clone_size: few; j_call: TRBJ1-4; cdr3_nt: TGTGCCAGCAGTGGACCTGGGACAGGGGAGGAAAAACTGTTTTTT; cdr3_aa: CASSGPGTGEEKLFF
d_call: TRBD1; v_call: TRBV24-1; clone_size: few; j_call: TRBJ1-2; cdr3_nt: TGTGCCACCAGTGCGACCAGGGGGGCTAACTATGGCTACACCTTC; cdr3_aa: CATSATRGANYGYTF
d_call: .; v_call: TRBV24-1; clone_size: .; j_call: TRBJ1-2; cdr3_nt: TGTGCCACCAGTGGCCCCCGGGGGGGGCACCCACCTTCAAACTATGGCTACACCTTC; cdr3_aa: CATSGPRGGHPPSNYGYTF
d_call: TRBD1; v_call: TRBV4-3; clone_size: .; j_call: TRBJ2-3; cdr3_nt: TGCGCCAGCAGCCAAATCCGGGACAGACCCACAGATACGCAGTATTTT; cdr3_aa: CASSQIRDRPTDTQYF
d_call: .; v_call: TRBV6-6; clone_size: many; j_call: TRBJ2-5; cdr3_nt: TGTGCCAGCACCCAGGGTTTCCAAGAGACCCAGTACTTC; cdr3_aa: CASTQGFQETQYF
d_call: TRBD2; v_call: TRBV7-2; clone_size: .; j_call: TRBJ2-5; cdr3_nt: TGTGCCAGCAGACACCGGGACTATCAAGAGACCCAGTACTTC; cdr3_aa: CASRHRDYQETQYF
d_call: TRBD2; v_call: TRBV7-6; clone_size: .; j_call: TRBJ2-2; cdr3_nt: TGTGCCAGCAGCTTAGGGGAGGGGACCGGGGAGCTGTTTTTT; cdr3_aa: CASSLGEGTGELFF
d_call: TRBD2; v_call: TRBV7-6; clone_size: many; j_call: TRBJ2-1; cdr3_nt: TGTGCCAGCAGCTTAGGTGGGGGAGGGCTCCGAGAGCAGTTCTTC; cdr3_aa: CASSLGGGGLREQFF
d_call: .; v_call: TRBV5-4; clone_size: .; j_call: TRBJ1-6; cdr3_nt: TGTGCCAGCAGCTTCGGGCCTCTAGACAGTTCACCCCTCCACTTT; cdr3_aa: CASSFGPLDSSPLHF
d_call: TRBD2; v_call: TRBV29-1; clone_size: .; j_call: TRBJ2-1; cdr3_nt: TGCAGCGTTGCACTAGCGGGATACAATGAGCAGTTCTTC; cdr3_aa: CSVALAGYNEQFF
d_call: .; v_call: TRBV19; clone_size: .; j_call: TRBJ2-1; cdr3_nt: TGTGCCAGTAGTACCGCCGGGGCAGCTACCTACAATGAGCAGTTCTTC; cdr3_aa: CASSTAGAATYNEQFF
d_call: .; v_call: TRBV7-6; clone_size: many; j_call: TRBJ1-1; cdr3_nt: TGTGCCAGCAGCCCGTCTTTGGGCACTGAAGCTTTCTTT; cdr3_aa: CASSPSLGTEAFF
d_call: TRBD2; v_call: TRBV13; clone_size: .; j_call: TRBJ2-1; cdr3_nt: TGTGCCAGCAGCTCGCGGGAGGTCTACAATGAGCAGTTCTTC; cdr3_aa: CASSSREVYNEQFF
d_call: TRBD1; v_call: TRBV2; clone_size: .; j_call: TRBJ1-5; cdr3_nt: TGTGCCAGCAGACAGGGGATGGGAGAGCCCCAGCATTTT; cdr3_aa: CASRQGMGEPQHF
d_call: .; v_call: TRBV7-2; clone_size: many; j_call: TRBJ2-3; cdr3_nt: TGTGCCAGCAGCTTCGGAGCGTTTCCAGATACGCAGTATTTT; cdr3_aa: CASSFGAFPDTQYF
d_call: .; v_call: TRBV6-1; clone_size: once; j_call: TRBJ2-7; cdr3_nt: TGTGCCAGCAGTGAAAGCGGGTTTGGAGGTTACGAGCAGTACTTC; cdr3_aa: CASSESGFGGYEQYF
d_call: .; v_call: TRBV7-9; clone_size: few; j_call: TRBJ2-7; cdr3_nt: TGTGCCAGCAGCTTAGCGACAACCTCCTACGAGCAGTACTTC; cdr3_aa: CASSLATTSYEQYF
d_call: .; v_call: TRBV10-3; clone_size: .; j_call: TRBJ2-2; cdr3_nt: TGTGCCATCAGGGGTCGCCCAGGGCACACCGGGGAGCTGTTTTTT; cdr3_aa: CAIRGRPGHTGELFF
d_call: TRBD1; v_call: TRBV11-2; clone_size: few; j_call: TRBJ1-3; cdr3_nt: TGTGCCAGCAGCTTAGGCCATACGGGACAGGGGGATTTAAGAGGAAACACCATATATTTT; cdr3_aa: CASSLGHTGQGDLRGNTIYF
d_call: TRBD2; v_call: TRBV15; clone_size: .; j_call: TRBJ2-3; cdr3_nt: TGTGCCACCAGCAGACTAGCGGGGGGGGATACGCAGTATTTT; cdr3_aa: CATSRLAGGDTQYF
d_call: .; v_call: TRBV7-8; clone_size: .; j_call: TRBJ2-1; cdr3_nt: TGTGTCAGCAGCTTAGAGGGAACCTACAATGAGCAGTTCTTC; cdr3_aa: CVSSLEGTYNEQFF
d_call: TRBD2; v_call: TRBV7-3; clone_size: .; j_call: TRBJ2-3; cdr3_nt: TGTGCCAGCAGCGATGGGGGACTAGCAAAGTATTTT; cdr3_aa: CASSDGGLAKYF
d_call: .; v_call: TRBV4-2; clone_size: few; j_call: TRBJ1-4; cdr3_nt: TGTGCCAGCAGCCAAGTCGTAGCAACTAATGAAAAACTGTTTTTT; cdr3_aa: CASSQVVATNEKLFF
d_call: TRBD1; v_call: TRBV5-6; clone_size: few; j_call: TRBJ2-5; cdr3_nt: TGTGCCAGCAGCTTCGGTCCGGGACAGTCGACGTACCAAGAGACCCAGTACTTC; cdr3_aa: CASSFGPGQSTYQETQYF
d_call: .; v_call: TRBV19; clone_size: many; j_call: TRBJ1-1; cdr3_nt: TGTGCCAGTAGTATACGGGAGAACACTGAAGCTTTCTTT; cdr3_aa: CASSIRENTEAFF
d_call: .; v_call: TRBV19; clone_size: .; j_call: TRBJ2-7; cdr3_nt: TGTGCCAGTAGTATAGCGGCGGACTCCTACGAGCAGTACTTC; cdr3_aa: CASSIAADSYEQYF
d_call: TRBD2; v_call: TRBV7-9; clone_size: .; j_call: TRBJ2-1; cdr3_nt: TGTGCCAGCAGCTTAGAGGCTAGCGGGGTCCTTGAGCAGTTCTTC; cdr3_aa: CASSLEASGVLEQFF
d_call: .; v_call: TRBV19; clone_size: .; j_call: TRBJ1-1; cdr3_nt: TGTGCCAGTAGTATAGCCCGGGAGAAGAACACTGAAGCTTTCTTT; cdr3_aa: CASSIAREKNTEAFF
d_call: .; v_call: TRBV7-9; clone_size: few; j_call: TRBJ2-5; cdr3_nt: TGTGCCAGCAGCTTAGGTTGGGGAGAGGCACAAGAGACCCAGTACTTC; cdr3_aa: CASSLGWGEAQETQYF
d_call: .; v_call: TRBV6-5; clone_size: few; j_call: TRBJ1-5; cdr3_nt: TGTGCCAGCAAAAGGGCCCAGGGCAATCAGCCCCAGCATTTT; cdr3_aa: CASKRAQGNQPQHF
d_call: TRBD1; v_call: TRBV7-8; clone_size: .; j_call: TRBJ1-5; cdr3_nt: TGTGCCAGCAGCCCAGGGACAGGGGACGACCAGCCCCAGCATTTT; cdr3_aa: CASSPGTGDDQPQHF
d_call: .; v_call: TRBV19; clone_size: .; j_call: TRBJ1-5; cdr3_nt: TGTGCCAGTAGTAATCTAGGCAGCAATCAGCCCCAGCATTTT; cdr3_aa: CASSNLGSNQPQHF
d_call: .; v_call: TRBV7-9; clone_size: few; j_call: TRBJ2-7; cdr3_nt: TGTGCCAGCAGCTTAACCCCCGATCCCTACGAGCAGTACTTC; cdr3_aa: CASSLTPDPYEQYF
d_call: TRBD1; v_call: TRBV4-1; clone_size: .; j_call: TRBJ2-6; cdr3_nt: TGCGCCAGCAGCGCCGGGACAGGGATAGAATCTGGGGCCAACGTCCTGACTTTC; cdr3_aa: CASSAGTGIESGANVLTF
d_call: .; v_call: TRBV27; clone_size: few; j_call: TRBJ2-1; cdr3_nt: TGTGCCAGCAGTTTCCCCCCAGGAGGAAGGTACAATGAGCAGTTCTTC; cdr3_aa: CASSFPPGGRYNEQFF
d_call: .; v_call: TRBV6-6; clone_size: .; j_call: TRBJ2-3; cdr3_nt: TGTGCCAGCAGTTACTCGGGGTTAACAGATACGCAGTATTTT; cdr3_aa: CASSYSGLTDTQYF
d_call: .; v_call: TRBV7-9; clone_size: .; j_call: TRBJ2-5; cdr3_nt: TGTGCCAGCAGCTCAATAGATCTAGAAGGGGGGGCAAGATTTAAAGAGACCCAGTACTTC; cdr3_aa: CASSSIDLEGGARFKETQYF
d_call: .; v_call: TRBV4-1; clone_size: .; j_call: TRBJ2-7; cdr3_nt: TGCGCCAGCAGCCAAGAATGGCAGGTCAGGGAGCAGTACTTC; cdr3_aa: CASSQEWQVREQYF
d_call: TRBD1; v_call: TRBV3-1; clone_size: few; j_call: TRBJ2-1; cdr3_nt: TGTGCCAGCAGCCGGTTCCCCGACAGGGGGGAATACAATGAGCAGTTCTTC; cdr3_aa: CASSRFPDRGEYNEQFF
d_call: .; v_call: TRBV4-1; clone_size: few; j_call: TRBJ1-4; cdr3_nt: TGCGCCAGCAGCCAAAAGGGGACAACTAATGAAAAACTGTTTTTT; cdr3_aa: CASSQKGTTNEKLFF
d_call: .; v_call: TRBV28; clone_size: few; j_call: TRBJ1-4; cdr3_nt: TGTGCCAGCAGTACTCCTTCACGCACCCGAGGGGATGAAAAACTGTTTTTT; cdr3_aa: CASSTPSRTRGDEKLFF
d_call: .; v_call: TRBV5-3; clone_size: .; j_call: TRBJ1-1; cdr3_nt: TGTGCCTGGCTCGGGGCGTTGAGTACTGAAGCTTTCTTT; cdr3_aa: CAWLGALSTEAFF
d_call: .; v_call: TRBV7-6; clone_size: many; j_call: TRBJ2-2; cdr3_nt: TGTGCCAGTGCATTGAACACCGGGGAGCTGTTTTTT; cdr3_aa: CASALNTGELFF
d_call: TRBD1; v_call: TRBV7-9; clone_size: few; j_call: TRBJ1-1; cdr3_nt: TGTGCCAGCAGCTCACCACAGGGGGCCCCCGAAGCTTTCTTT; cdr3_aa: CASSSPQGAPEAFF
d_call: .; v_call: TRBV2; clone_size: few; j_call: TRBJ2-1; cdr3_nt: TGTGCCAGCAGTGAAGGAGCGGACTACTACAATGAGCAGTTCTTC; cdr3_aa: CASSEGADYYNEQFF
d_call: .; v_call: TRBV7-2; clone_size: few; j_call: TRBJ2-3; cdr3_nt: TGTGCCAGCAGCTTAGAGTGGAGAGTCAGCACAGATACGCAGTATTTT; cdr3_aa: CASSLEWRVSTDTQYF